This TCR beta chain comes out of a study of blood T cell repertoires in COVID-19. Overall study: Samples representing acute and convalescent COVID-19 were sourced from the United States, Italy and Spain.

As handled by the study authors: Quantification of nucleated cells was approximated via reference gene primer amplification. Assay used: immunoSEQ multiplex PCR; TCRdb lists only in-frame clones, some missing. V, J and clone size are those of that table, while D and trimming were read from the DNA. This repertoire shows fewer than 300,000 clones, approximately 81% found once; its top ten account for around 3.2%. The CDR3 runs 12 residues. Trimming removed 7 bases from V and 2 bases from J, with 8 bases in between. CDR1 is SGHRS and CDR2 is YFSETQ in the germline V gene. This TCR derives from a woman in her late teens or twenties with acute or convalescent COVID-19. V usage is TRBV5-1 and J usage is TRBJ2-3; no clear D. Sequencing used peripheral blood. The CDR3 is CASSRLTDTQYF. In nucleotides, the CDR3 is TGCGCCAGCTCGCGTCTCACAGATACGCAGTATTTT.